The source of this T cell receptor beta chain is a study of cytomegalovirus exposure and HLA in healthy donors. Regarding the study as a whole: As was reported, the classifier diagnosed cytomegalovirus status with high specificity and sensitivity.

The validation cohort, a group of more than 95 subjects, included the donors and was separate from the approximately 680-subject first cohort. Clones were read by immunoSEQ multiplex PCR, and TCRdb kept only the in-frame ones, dropping some. The sample consists of 150,000 to 200,000 clones, less than 90% of them appearing once. A word on this clone: Its specificity is unknown.

Germline CDR1 is SGHRS and CDR2 is YFSETQ. The V end was cut by 4 bases, the J end by 6 bases, with 11 bases between. This CDR3 has 12 amino acids. This sequence originates from a man aged 25-45 years in good health and CMV-seropositive. Sequencing was carried out using PBMCs. The rearrangement uses TRBV5-1 and TRBJ2-7; possible D gene TRBD2, 5 bases. The chain's CDR3 is CASSPPRGEQYF. The CDR3 region has the DNA TGCGCCAGCAGCCCCCCCCGGGGCGAGCAGTACTTC.